This entry describes one T cell receptor (beta chain). Its antigen is not identified. These data are taken from a study of blood T cells in healthy people across ages. Germline V gene data show CDR1 as SEHNR and CDR2 as FQNEAQ (reference sequence). The CDR3 length is 15 residues. Combining a sample-barcoded 5' primer with a J-beta primer mix, a second PCR ran for roughly 7 to 11 cycles. The study obtained at least 3 million CDR3-containing paired-end reads from every sample. TCRdb re-called the 5' RACE reads with MiXCR, one entry per CDR3 protein. The sample holds under 700,000 distinct CDR3 sequences, approximately 25% seen once. Study-level points and caveats: With age, beta diversity per million T cells declined roughly linearly, significantly by around 43. There were more naive CD4+ cells and higher diversity in long-lived donors than in aged donors.

The same sample was also studied in work on T cells of mothers and their children.

The chain combines TRBV7-9 with TRBJ2-5, with TRBD1 as a possible D gene (5 bases). TRBJ2-7 explains the end of the DNA better; the J call may be wrong. This clonotype originated in a boy aged 10-17 years in good health. Sequencing was carried out using blood. The chain's CDR3 is CASSLGSERQFEQYF. The DNA for the CDR3 is TGTGCCAGCAGCTTAGGGTCCGAAAGACAGTTCGAGCAGTACTTC.